This paragraph covers one TCR beta chain sequence. Recruits, aged about 18 to 100 years, lived in 20 to 30 US areas. Self-reported history from a screening survey and questionnaire set each donor's cohort. The data originate from a study of blood T cell repertoires in COVID-19. Study in general: Some COVID-19 samples were acute and others convalescent; all came from the United States, Italy and Spain.

In the original processing: Counts of nucleated cells, estimated from reference gene primer amplification, were obtained. Libraries were prepared by immunoSEQ multiplex PCR; TCRdb keeps only in-frame clonotypes and omits some of them. The D gene and trimming were derived from the DNA, and the V and J assignments and clone size from that table. The table has more than 200,000 clones, about 93% seen once. V dropped 5 bases and J dropped 3; count of bases not matched to a gene: 3. Germline V CDR1 and CDR2: MDHEN, SYDVKM. This CDR3 is built from 14 residues. Sequencing was carried out using PBMCs or T cells enriched from blood (not recorded which). The receptor was isolated from a woman in her late teens or twenties who had recovered from COVID-19. The chain has TRBV28 and TRBJ1-2; 10 positions agree with TRBD1. CDR3 residues: CASSDGTGDYGYTF. The CDR3 DNA reads as TGTGCCAGCAGTGATGGGACAGGGGACTATGGCTACACCTTC.